Presented here are 6 T cell receptor beta chains from one specimen sequenced in a study of cytomegalovirus exposure and HLA in healthy donors. With 60 Vbeta and 13 Jbeta primers, the PCR was carried out. Here immunoSEQ multiplex PCR was the method, and the copy in TCRdb shows in-frame clones only, minus some. The data show about 140,000 clones, around nine tenths seen once. The sequenced material came from PBMCs. Receptors originate from a woman between 25 and 40 years old in good health and CMV-seronegative.

Here the CDR3 reads CASSVGTGGLYGYTF. The CDR3 DNA is TGTGCCAGCAGCGTAGGAACAGGGGGCCTTTATGGCTACACCTTC. This chain connects TRBV9 to TRBJ1-2, with TRBD1 identical over 9 bases. Germline-derived CDR1 and CDR2 are SGDLS and YYNGEE. V dropped 0 bases and J dropped 5; count of bases not matched to a gene: 5. The CDR3 covers 15 residues. Complete variable domain (other parts from reference TRBV9 and TRBJ1-2): DSGVTQTPKHLITATGQRVTLRCSPRSGDLSVYWYQQSLDQGLQFLIQYYNGEERAKGNILERFSAQQFPDLHSELNLSSLELGDSALYFCASSVGTGGLYGYTFGSGTRLTVV.

This clone came up once. This rearrangement joins TRBV6-5 to TRBJ2-1, with 8 bases aligning to TRBD2. This CDR3 has 16 amino acids. With V trimmed by 0 bases and J by 4 bases, 5 bases remained unmatched. Germline V gene lookup returns CDR1 MNHEY and CDR2 SVGAGI. For the CDR3, the DNA is TGTGCCAGCAGTTACTCGCGGCGGGGGGCTTACAATGAGCAGTTCTTC. Residues: CASSYSRRGAYNEQFF.

The rearrangement links TRBV7-2 to TRBJ2-7; TRBD1 might be the D (5 bases). The CDR3 is 15 residues long. Germline V gene sequence: CDR1 SGHTA, CDR2 FQGNSA. Trimming shortened V by 3 bases and J by 2 bases, and 14 bases separated the two germline ends. The CDR3 sequence is CASSLGRIKTYEQYF. The CDR3 DNA is TGTGCCAGCAGCTTGGGGCGGATCAAGACCTACGAGCAGTACTTC.

This clone was seen a few times. The chain employs TRBV6-5 and TRBJ2-2; 7 bases align to TRBD2. The junction had 8 bases not matched to a gene; V was cut back by 0 bases and J by 7 bases. Per germline, CDR1 MNHEY and CDR2 SVGAGI. The CDR3 totals 16 residues. The CDR3 reads CASSYSPLAADGELFF. The CDR3 region has the DNA TGTGCCAGCAGTTACTCGCCCCTAGCGGCGGACGGGGAGCTGTTTTTT.

This chain connects TRBV4-3 to TRBJ2-3, with D maybe TRBD2 (6 bases). The CDR3 contains 16 residues. Germline CDR1 reads LGHNA; CDR2 reads YSLEER. V gave up 2 bases and J gave up 2 bases, with 14 bases separating them. CDR3 sequence: CASSQSVGSTTDTQYF. CDR3 DNA: TGCGCCAGCAGCCAAAGCGTCGGGAGTACCACAGATACGCAGTATTTT.

The genes are TRBV19 and TRBJ1-2; D unresolved. The CDR3 length is 13 residues. In germline, CDR1 is LNHDA, CDR2 SQIVND (reference sequence). Deletions cut 6 bases from V and 7 bases from J, with 15 bases between. The CDR3 region has the DNA TGTGCCAGTAGCGTCAGACGGGGAGGTGGCTACACCTTC. Amino acid sequence: CASSVRRGGGYTF.